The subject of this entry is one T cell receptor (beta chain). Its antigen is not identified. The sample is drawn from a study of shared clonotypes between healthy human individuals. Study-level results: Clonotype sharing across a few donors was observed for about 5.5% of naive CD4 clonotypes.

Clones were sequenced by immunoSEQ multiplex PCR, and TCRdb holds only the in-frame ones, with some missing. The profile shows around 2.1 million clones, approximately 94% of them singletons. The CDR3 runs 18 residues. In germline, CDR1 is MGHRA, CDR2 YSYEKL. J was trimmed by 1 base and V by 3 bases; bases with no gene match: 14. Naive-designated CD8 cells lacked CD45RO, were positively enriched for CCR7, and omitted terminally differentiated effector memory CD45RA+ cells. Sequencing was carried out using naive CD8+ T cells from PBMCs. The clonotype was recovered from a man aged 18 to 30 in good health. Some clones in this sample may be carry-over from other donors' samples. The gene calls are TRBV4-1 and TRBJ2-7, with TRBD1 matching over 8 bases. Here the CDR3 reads CASSQGDRPVGLSYEQYF. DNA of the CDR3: TGCGCCAGCAGCCAGGGGGACAGGCCTGTTGGTTTGTCCTACGAGCAGTACTTC.